This TCR beta chain appears in the sequencing data of a study of cytomegalovirus exposure and HLA in healthy donors. This CDR3 contains 17 residues. Germline V lookup: CDR1 ENHRY, CDR2 SYGVKD. V gave up 6 bases and J gave up 5 bases; unmatched junction bases: 11. As for this clone: Its antigen is not known.

Use of 60 Vbeta and 13 Jbeta primers characterized the PCR. Only in-frame clones appear in the TCRdb table, and some are missing; sequencing was by immunoSEQ multiplex PCR. The profile shows about 170,000 clones, roughly 79% of them singletons. Points from the study as a whole: A later analysis linked a missense variant in DCLRE1C to the trimming of TCR beta V and J genes. High sensitivity and specificity were reportedly achieved when the classifier diagnosed cytomegalovirus status.

The sequence was collected from a woman aged 25 to 45 in good health and CMV-seropositive. Input material: PBMCs. This chain connects TRBV10-3 to TRBJ2-5; TRBD2 matches at 14 bases. The CDR3 DNA reads TGTGCCATCAGCGTGACTAGCGGGGGGGCAATCGTGGAGACCCAGTACTTC. Translation: CAISVTSGGAIVETQYF.